This TCR beta chain stems from a study of cytomegalovirus exposure and HLA in healthy donors. PCR primers comprised 60 Vbeta and 13 Jbeta primers. TCRdb's table, derived via immunoSEQ multiplex PCR, lists solely in-frame clones and lacks some. There are some 70,000 clones in the sample; 65% to 70% occur only once, and about 15% lies in the top ten. CDR1 is SGHTA and CDR2 is FQGNSA in the germline V gene. V was clipped by 4 bases and J by 7 bases, with 10 bases between them. CDR3 length: 12 amino acids. This clonotype originated in a male donor in good health and CMV-seropositive. Sequencing was done on a sample of PBMCs. This rearrangement joins TRBV7-2 to TRBJ1-2, with D possibly being TRBD1 (5 bases). In DNA, the CDR3 is TGTGCCAGCAGCTCAACAGGTTTTGGCTACACCTTC. This sequence encodes CASSSTGFGYTF.